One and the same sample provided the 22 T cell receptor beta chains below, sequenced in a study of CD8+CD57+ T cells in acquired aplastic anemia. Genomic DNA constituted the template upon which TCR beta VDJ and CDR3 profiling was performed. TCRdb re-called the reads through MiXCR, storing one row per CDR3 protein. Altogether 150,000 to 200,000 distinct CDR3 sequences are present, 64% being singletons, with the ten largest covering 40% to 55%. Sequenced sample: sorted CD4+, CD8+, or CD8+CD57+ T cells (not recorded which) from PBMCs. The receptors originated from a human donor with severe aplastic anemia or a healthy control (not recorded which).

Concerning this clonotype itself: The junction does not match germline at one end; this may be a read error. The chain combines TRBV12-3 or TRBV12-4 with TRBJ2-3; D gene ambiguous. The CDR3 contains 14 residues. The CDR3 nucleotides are TGCGCCAGCAGTGAGTCCAGACAAGGGAATACGCAGTATTTT. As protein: CASSESRQGNTQYF.

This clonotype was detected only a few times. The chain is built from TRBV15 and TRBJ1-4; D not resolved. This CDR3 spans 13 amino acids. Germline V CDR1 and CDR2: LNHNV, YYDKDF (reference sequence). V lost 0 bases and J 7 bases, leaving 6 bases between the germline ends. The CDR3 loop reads CATSRDKSEKLFF. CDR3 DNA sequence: TGTGCCACCAGCAGAGATAAGAGTGAAAAACTGTTTTTT.

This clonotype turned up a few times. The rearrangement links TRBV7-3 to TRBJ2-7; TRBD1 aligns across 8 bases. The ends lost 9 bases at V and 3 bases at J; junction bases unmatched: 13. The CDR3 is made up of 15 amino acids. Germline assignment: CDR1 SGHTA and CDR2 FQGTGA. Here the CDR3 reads CARQSTGQVLYEQYF. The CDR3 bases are TGTGCCAGACAATCCACGGGACAGGTCCTCTACGAGCAGTACTTC.

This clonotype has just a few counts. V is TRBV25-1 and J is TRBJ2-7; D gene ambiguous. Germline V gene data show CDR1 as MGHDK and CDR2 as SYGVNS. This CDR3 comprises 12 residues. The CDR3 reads CVEGGSSYEQYF. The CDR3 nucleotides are TGTGTCGAAGGTGGCAGCTCCTACGAGCAGTACTTC.

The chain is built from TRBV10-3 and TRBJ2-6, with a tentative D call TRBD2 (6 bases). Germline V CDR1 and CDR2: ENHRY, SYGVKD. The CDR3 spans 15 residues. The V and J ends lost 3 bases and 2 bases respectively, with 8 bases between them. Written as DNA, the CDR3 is TGTGCCATCAGTGATTCGGGGGCTGGGGCCAACGTCCTGACTTTC. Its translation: CAISDSGAGANVLTF.

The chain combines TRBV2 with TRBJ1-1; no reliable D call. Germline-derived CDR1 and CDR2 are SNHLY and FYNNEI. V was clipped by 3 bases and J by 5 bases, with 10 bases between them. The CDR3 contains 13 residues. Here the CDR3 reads CASSEAVGTEAFF. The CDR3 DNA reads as TGTGCCAGCAGTGAGGCAGTGGGGACTGAAGCTTTCTTT.

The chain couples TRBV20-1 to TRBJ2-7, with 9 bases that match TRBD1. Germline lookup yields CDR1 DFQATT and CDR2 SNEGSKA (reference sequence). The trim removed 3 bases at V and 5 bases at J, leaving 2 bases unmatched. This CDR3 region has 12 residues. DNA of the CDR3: TGCAGTGCTAGTGGACAGGGGAACGAGCAGTACTTC. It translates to CSASGQGNEQYF.

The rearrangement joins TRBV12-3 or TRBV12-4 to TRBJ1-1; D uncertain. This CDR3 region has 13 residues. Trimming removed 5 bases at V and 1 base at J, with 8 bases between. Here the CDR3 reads CASSAGPNTEAFF. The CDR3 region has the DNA TGTGCCAGCAGTGCGGGCCCGAACACTGAAGCTTTCTTT.

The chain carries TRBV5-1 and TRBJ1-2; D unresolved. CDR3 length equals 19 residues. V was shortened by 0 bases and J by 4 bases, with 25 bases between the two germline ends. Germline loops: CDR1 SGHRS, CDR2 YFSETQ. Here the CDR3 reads CASSLAMNGQTIPFYGYTF. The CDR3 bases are TGCGCCAGCAGCTTGGCTATGAATGGGCAAACCATTCCATTCTATGGCTACACCTTC.

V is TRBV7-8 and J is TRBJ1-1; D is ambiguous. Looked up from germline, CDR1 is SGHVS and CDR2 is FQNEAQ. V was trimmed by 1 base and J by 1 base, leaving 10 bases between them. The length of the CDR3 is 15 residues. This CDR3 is CASSLVGPWNTEAFF. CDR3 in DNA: TGTGCCAGCAGCTTAGTAGGGCCATGGAACACTGAAGCTTTCTTT.

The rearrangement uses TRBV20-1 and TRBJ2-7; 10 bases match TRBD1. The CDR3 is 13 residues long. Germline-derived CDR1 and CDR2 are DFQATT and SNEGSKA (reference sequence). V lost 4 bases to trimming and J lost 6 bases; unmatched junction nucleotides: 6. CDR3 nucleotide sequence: TGCAGTGCTACGGGACAGGGGTGGTTCGAGCAGTACTTC. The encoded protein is CSATGQGWFEQYF.

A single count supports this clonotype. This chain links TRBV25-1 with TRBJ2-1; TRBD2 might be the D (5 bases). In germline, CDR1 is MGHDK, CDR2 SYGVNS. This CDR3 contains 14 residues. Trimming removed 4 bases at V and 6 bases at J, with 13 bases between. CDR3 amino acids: CASSAIGSSNEQFF. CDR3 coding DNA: TGTGCCAGCAGTGCTATAGGGAGTTCCAATGAGCAGTTCTTC.

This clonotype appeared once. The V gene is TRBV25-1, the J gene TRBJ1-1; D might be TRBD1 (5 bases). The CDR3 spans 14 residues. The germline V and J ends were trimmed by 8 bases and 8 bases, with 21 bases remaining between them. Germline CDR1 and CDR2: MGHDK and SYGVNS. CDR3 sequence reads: CASAEKTGEGEAFF. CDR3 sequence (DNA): TGTGCCAGCGCGGAAAAAACAGGAGAAGGAGAAGCTTTCTTT.

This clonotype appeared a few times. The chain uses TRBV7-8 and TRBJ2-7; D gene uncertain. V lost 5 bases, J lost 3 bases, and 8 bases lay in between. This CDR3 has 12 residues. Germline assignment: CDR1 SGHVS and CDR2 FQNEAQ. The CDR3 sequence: CASSLSFYEQYF. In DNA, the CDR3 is TGTGCCAGCAGCCTTAGCTTCTACGAGCAGTACTTC.

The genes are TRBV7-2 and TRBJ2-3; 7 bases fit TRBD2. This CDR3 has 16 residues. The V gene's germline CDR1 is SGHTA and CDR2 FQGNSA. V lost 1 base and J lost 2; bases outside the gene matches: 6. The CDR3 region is CASSLVASGFTDTQYF. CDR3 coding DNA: TGTGCCAGCAGCTTAGTGGCTAGCGGATTCACAGATACGCAGTATTTT.

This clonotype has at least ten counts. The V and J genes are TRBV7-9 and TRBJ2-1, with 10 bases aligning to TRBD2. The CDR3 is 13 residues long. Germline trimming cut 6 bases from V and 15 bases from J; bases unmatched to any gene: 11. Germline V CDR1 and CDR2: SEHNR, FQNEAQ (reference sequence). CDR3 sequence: CASRGLAGDRWFF. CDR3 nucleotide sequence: TGTGCCAGCAGAGGTCTAGCGGGGGATAGGTGGTTCTTC.

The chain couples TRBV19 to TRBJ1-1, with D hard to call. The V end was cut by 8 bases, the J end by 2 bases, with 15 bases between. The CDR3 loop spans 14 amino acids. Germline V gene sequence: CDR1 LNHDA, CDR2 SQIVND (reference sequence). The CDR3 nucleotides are TGTGCCAGTCTTGATGGTGGGGTAAACACTGAAGCTTTCTTT. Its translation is CASLDGGVNTEAFF.

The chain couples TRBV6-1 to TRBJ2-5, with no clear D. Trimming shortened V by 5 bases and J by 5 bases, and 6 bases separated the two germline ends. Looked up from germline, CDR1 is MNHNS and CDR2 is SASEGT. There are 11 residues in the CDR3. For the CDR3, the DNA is TGTGCCAGCAGTCCTTGGGAGACCCAGTACTTC. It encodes CASSPWETQYF.

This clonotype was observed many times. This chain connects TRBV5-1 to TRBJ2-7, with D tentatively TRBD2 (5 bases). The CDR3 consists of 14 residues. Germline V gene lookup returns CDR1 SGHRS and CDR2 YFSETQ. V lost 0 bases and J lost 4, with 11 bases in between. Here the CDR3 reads CASSLEPSGYEQYF. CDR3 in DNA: TGCGCCAGCAGCTTGGAACCCTCGGGGTACGAGCAGTACTTC.

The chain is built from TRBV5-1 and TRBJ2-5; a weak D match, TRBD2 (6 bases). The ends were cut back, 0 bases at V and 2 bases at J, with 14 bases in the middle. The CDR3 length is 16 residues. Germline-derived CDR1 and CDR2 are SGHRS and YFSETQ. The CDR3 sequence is CASSLVFQGGQETQYF. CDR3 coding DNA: TGCGCCAGCAGCTTGGTTTTCCAGGGAGGACAAGAGACCCAGTACTTC.

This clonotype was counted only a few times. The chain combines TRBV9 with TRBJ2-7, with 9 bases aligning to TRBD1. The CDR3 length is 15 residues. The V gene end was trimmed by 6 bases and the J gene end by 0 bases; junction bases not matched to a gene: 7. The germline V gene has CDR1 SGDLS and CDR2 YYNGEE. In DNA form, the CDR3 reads TGTGCCAGCACCAAAGGGACAGGGAGCTCCTACGAGCAGTACTTC. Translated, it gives CASTKGTGSSYEQYF. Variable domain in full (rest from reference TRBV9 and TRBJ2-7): DSGVTQTPKHLITATGQRVTLRCSPRSGDLSVYWYQQSLDQGLQFLIQYYNGEERAKGNILERFSAQQFPDLHSELNLSSLELGDSALYFCASTKGTGSSYEQYFGPGTRLTVT.

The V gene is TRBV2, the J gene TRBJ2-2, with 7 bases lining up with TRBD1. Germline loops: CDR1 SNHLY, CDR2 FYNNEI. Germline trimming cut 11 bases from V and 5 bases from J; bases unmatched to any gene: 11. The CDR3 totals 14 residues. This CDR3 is CAGGGTGETGELFF. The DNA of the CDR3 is TGTGCCGGCGGTGGCACAGGGGAAACCGGGGAGCTGTTTTTT.